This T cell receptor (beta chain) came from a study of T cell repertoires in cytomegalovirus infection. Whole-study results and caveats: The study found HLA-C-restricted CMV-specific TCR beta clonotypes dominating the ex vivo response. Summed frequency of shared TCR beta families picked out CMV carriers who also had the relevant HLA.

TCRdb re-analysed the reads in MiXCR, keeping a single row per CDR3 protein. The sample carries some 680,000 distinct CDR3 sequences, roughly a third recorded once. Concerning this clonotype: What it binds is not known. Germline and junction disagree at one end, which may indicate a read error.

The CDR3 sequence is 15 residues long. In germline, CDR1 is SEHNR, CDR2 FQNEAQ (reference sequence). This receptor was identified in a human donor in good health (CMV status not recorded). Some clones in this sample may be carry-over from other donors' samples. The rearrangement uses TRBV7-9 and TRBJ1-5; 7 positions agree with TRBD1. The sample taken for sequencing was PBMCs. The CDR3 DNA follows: TGTGCCTGCAGCACAGGACAGGCATCTGGTCATCCCCAGCATTTT. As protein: CACSTGQASGHPQHF.